This T cell receptor beta chain was profiled in a study of OX40 agonist ivuxolimab in advanced cancers. This clone has more than one count but fewer than ten. The table came from immunoSEQ multiplex PCR; TCRdb's copy has only in-frame clones and leaves some out. Of about 46,000 clones in the sample, around 90% were seen once. The input for sequencing was CD4+ or CD8+ T cells sorted from blood, taken in a trial of the OX40 agonist ivuxolimab. The receptor comes from an adult with an advanced solid tumor such as melanoma, head and neck, liver or kidney cancer.

The CDR3 DNA follows: TGTGCCAGCAGTTACCCCGAATTGAACACTGAAGCTTTCTTT. This codes for CASSYPELNTEAFF. The genes are TRBV2 and TRBJ1-1, with D unclear. This CDR3 is built from 14 residues. Germline loops: CDR1 SNHLY, CDR2 FYNNEI. V shed 5 bases and J shed 0 bases, with 10 bases lying between them.